This is a list of T cell receptor beta chains from one sample in a study of OX40 agonist ivuxolimab in advanced cancers. The assay was immunoSEQ multiplex PCR, and TCRdb's table has in-frame clones only and misses some. The table has over 60,000 clones, 91% seen once. Sequences were derived from CD4+ or CD8+ T cells sorted from blood, sampled in a trial of the OX40 agonist ivuxolimab. These receptors were taken from an adult with an advanced solid tumor such as melanoma, head and neck, liver or kidney cancer. CDR3s include the opening cysteine and the closing phenylalanine or tryptophan. The D gene is left open where the match is weak. Clone sizes are given selectively: once, few, many, or a class where the clone is expanded.

.	.	TRBJ1-5	TRBV21-1	CASKQKGREGGQPQHF	TGTGCCAGCAAACAAAAGGGGCGGGAGGGGGGTCAGCCCCAGCATTTT
.	.	TRBJ2-7	TRBV5-1	CASSSYRTPPYEQYF	TGCGCCAGCAGCTCCTACCGCACTCCCCCCTACGAGCAGTACTTC
.	.	TRBJ1-1	TRBV7-8	CASSWKQMGPEAFF	TGTGCCAGCAGCTGGAAACAGATGGGGCCTGAAGCTTTCTTT
.	.	TRBJ2-1	TRBV7-2	CASSLVEVVFF	TGTGCCAGCAGCTTAGTCGAGGTGGTGTTCTTC
.	.	TRBJ2-1	TRBV5-1	CASSIDRYNEQFF	TGCGCCAGCAGTATAGACAGGTACAATGAGCAGTTCTTC
.	TRBD2	TRBJ2-3	TRBV10-3	CAISERDSGDGDTQYF	TGTGCCATCAGTGAGCGAGATAGCGGGGACGGGGATACGCAGTATTTT
.	.	TRBJ1-1	TRBV2	CASLLGVNTEAFF	TGTGCCAGCCTCCTGGGGGTGAACACTGAAGCTTTCTTT
.	.	TRBJ1-3	TRBV28	CASRTASPLGNTIYF	TGTGCCAGCAGGACAGCATCACCTCTCGGAAACACCATATATTTT
.	TRBD1	TRBJ1-1	TRBV5-1	CASSVGQGTEAFF	TGCGCCAGCAGCGTGGGACAGGGCACTGAAGCTTTCTTT
.	.	TRBJ2-3	TRBV19	CASKVASTDTQYF	TGTGCCAGTAAGGTAGCCTCGACAGATACGCAGTATTTT
.	TRBD1	TRBJ2-2	TRBV6-6	CASTHRTGTGELFF	TGTGCCAGCACCCATAGGACAGGGACCGGGGAGCTGTTTTTT
.	.	TRBJ2-2	TRBV9	CASSVEGSSWGELFF	TGTGCCAGCAGCGTAGAGGGCTCTTCTTGGGGGGAGCTGTTTTTT
.	TRBD1	TRBJ1-2	TRBV9	CASSGTGGSHGYTF	TGTGCCAGCAGCGGGACAGGGGGTAGCCATGGCTACACCTTC
.	TRBD1	TRBJ2-7	TRBV2	CASSVETGGLYEQYF	TGTGCCAGCAGTGTGGAGACAGGGGGCTTGTACGAGCAGTACTTC
.	.	TRBJ2-1	TRBV11-3	CASSPPGGRSYNEQFF	TGTGCCAGCAGCCCCCCCGGTGGGCGCTCCTACAATGAGCAGTTCTTC
.	.	TRBJ2-5	TRBV4-1	CASKDWGRSQETQYF	TGCGCCAGCAAAGATTGGGGGCGAAGCCAAGAGACCCAGTACTTC
.	TRBD2	TRBJ2-5	TRBV5-4	CASSSKIAGGQETQYF	TGTGCCAGCAGCTCAAAAATAGCGGGGGGACAAGAGACCCAGTACTTC
.	.	TRBJ1-4	TRBV5-5	CASSFGGFTNEKLFF	TGTGCCAGCAGCTTTGGCGGGTTTACTAATGAAAAACTGTTTTTT
.	TRBD1	TRBJ1-6	TRBV19	CASSTSGTDNSPLHF	TGTGCCAGTAGTACCTCCGGGACAGACAATTCACCCCTCCACTTT
.	TRBD1	TRBJ2-3	TRBV19	CASSPGTGLTDTQYF	TGTGCCAGTAGCCCCGGGACAGGGCTCACAGATACGCAGTATTTT
.	.	TRBJ1-2	TRBV28	CASTEGRGYTF	TGTGCTTCTACCGAGGGACGGGGCTACACCTTC
.	TRBD1	TRBJ1-2	TRBV4-2	CASSESDRGYGYTF	TGTGCCAGCAGCGAATCGGACAGGGGCTATGGCTACACCTTC
once	.	TRBJ1-4	TRBV7-9	CASTRFGTNEKLFF	TGTGCCAGCACGAGGTTTGGGACTAATGAAAAACTGTTTTTT
.	.	TRBJ2-7	TRBV5-1	CASSLDREDYEQYF	TGCGCCAGCAGCTTGGACAGGGAGGATTACGAGCAGTACTTC
.	.	TRBJ1-6	TRBV28	CASREKRHNSPLHF	TGTGCCAGCAGGGAAAAACGGCATAATTCACCCCTCCACTTT
few	.	TRBJ1-1	TRBV30	CAWTLNTEAFF	TGTGCCTGGACGTTAAACACTGAAGCTTTCTTT
.	TRBD1	TRBJ2-1	TRBV4-1	CASSQMGQGADNEQFF	TGCGCCAGCAGCCAAATGGGACAGGGGGCGGACAATGAGCAGTTCTTC
few	.	TRBJ2-7	TRBV5-4	CASSLWGSGSYEQYF	TGTGCCAGCAGCTTGTGGGGGTCGGGGTCCTACGAGCAGTACTTC
few	TRBD1	TRBJ2-5	TRBV19	CASSIGDRGRETQYF	TGTGCCAGTAGTATAGGAGACAGGGGGCGGGAGACCCAGTACTTC
.	.	TRBJ1-1	TRBV19	CASSIAGQLNTEAFF	TGTGCCAGTAGTATAGCCGGACAGCTGAACACTGAAGCTTTCTTT
.	.	TRBJ1-1	TRBV5-1	CASSLEQGWNTEAFF	TGCGCCAGCAGCTTAGAACAGGGTTGGAACACTGAAGCTTTCTTT
.	.	TRBJ2-7	TRBV10-3	CAISQGGMGAEQYF	TGTGCCATCAGTCAAGGCGGGATGGGAGCCGAGCAGTACTTC
.	TRBD1	TRBJ2-7	TRBV2	CASRGTGAYEQYF	TGTGCCAGCAGGGGAACAGGGGCCTACGAGCAGTACTTC
.	.	TRBJ1-1	TRBV11-2	CASSLHEDTEAFF	TGTGCCAGCAGCTTACATGAGGACACTGAAGCTTTCTTT
few	TRBD2	TRBJ2-7	TRBV19	CASSIGPGTSYEQYF	TGTGCCAGTAGTATAGGCCCCGGGACTAGCTACGAGCAGTACTTC
.	.	TRBJ2-7	TRBV28	CASSSRKIYEQYF	TGTGCCAGCAGTTCCCGGAAGATCTACGAGCAGTACTTC
once	.	TRBJ2-3	TRBV28	CASRPVGDTQYF	TGTGCCAGCAGACCGGTGGGAGATACGCAGTATTTT
.	.	TRBJ2-3	TRBV6-1	CASVIQGTDTQYF	TGTGCCAGTGTCATTCAGGGCACAGATACGCAGTATTTT
.	TRBD1	TRBJ1-1	TRBV5-4	CASSPGQSAEAFF	TGTGCCAGCAGCCCGGGACAGAGCGCTGAAGCTTTCTTT
.	.	TRBJ1-3	TRBV6-1	CASSEVLRNTIYF	TGTGCCAGCAGTGAAGTTCTAAGAAACACCATATATTTT
few	.	TRBJ1-2	TRBV19	CASSRDRDTANYGYTF	TGTGCCAGTAGTAGGGACCGGGACACAGCTAACTATGGCTACACCTTC
.	.	TRBJ1-1	TRBV7-3	CASSPGSGDTEAFF	TGTGCCAGCAGTCCGGGGTCTGGGGATACTGAAGCTTTCTTT
.	.	TRBJ2-1	TRBV6-1	CASSEVGIRGHNEQFF	TGTGCCAGCAGTGAAGTGGGGATCCGGGGCCACAATGAGCAGTTCTTC
.	.	TRBJ1-6	TRBV6-1	CASSAIGASSPLHF	TGTGCCAGCAGCGCCATCGGGGCTAGCTCACCCCTCCACTTT
.	.	TRBJ2-5	TRBV28	CASSLPTPGGETQYF	TGTGCCAGCAGTCTCCCGACACCCGGCGGGGAGACCCAGTACTTC
.	.	TRBJ1-1	TRBV19	CASSMTVNTEAFF	TGTGCCAGTAGTATGACAGTGAACACTGAAGCTTTCTTT
once	.	TRBJ1-1	TRBV18	CASSSASGTEAFF	TGTGCCAGCTCATCGGCCTCGGGGACTGAAGCTTTCTTT
.	.	TRBJ2-5	TRBV2	CASSGDFQETQYF	TGTGCCAGCAGTGGAGACTTCCAAGAGACCCAGTACTTC
.	TRBD1	TRBJ2-5	TRBV6-1	CASSDQRQGGETQYF	TGTGCCAGCAGTGACCAACGACAGGGCGGGGAGACCCAGTACTTC
.	.	TRBJ2-3	TRBV6-1	CASSEEFGATDTQYF	TGCGCCAGCAGTGAAGAGTTCGGGGCCACAGATACGCAGTATTTT
.	.	TRBJ1-2	TRBV7-2	CASSLLQGIDYTF	TGTGCCAGCAGCTTACTACAGGGCATTGACTACACCTTC
.	TRBD2	TRBJ2-7	TRBV28	CASSSLAGALYEQYF	TGTGCCAGCAGTTCCCTAGCGGGAGCCCTCTACGAGCAGTACTTC
.	.	TRBJ2-1	TRBV28	CASSLSRIIYNEQFF	TGTGCCAGCAGTTTAAGTCGGATAATCTACAATGAGCAGTTCTTC
.	.	TRBJ2-5	TRBV28	CASSLFGDQETQYF	TGTGCCAGCAGTTTATTCGGGGACCAAGAGACCCAGTACTTC